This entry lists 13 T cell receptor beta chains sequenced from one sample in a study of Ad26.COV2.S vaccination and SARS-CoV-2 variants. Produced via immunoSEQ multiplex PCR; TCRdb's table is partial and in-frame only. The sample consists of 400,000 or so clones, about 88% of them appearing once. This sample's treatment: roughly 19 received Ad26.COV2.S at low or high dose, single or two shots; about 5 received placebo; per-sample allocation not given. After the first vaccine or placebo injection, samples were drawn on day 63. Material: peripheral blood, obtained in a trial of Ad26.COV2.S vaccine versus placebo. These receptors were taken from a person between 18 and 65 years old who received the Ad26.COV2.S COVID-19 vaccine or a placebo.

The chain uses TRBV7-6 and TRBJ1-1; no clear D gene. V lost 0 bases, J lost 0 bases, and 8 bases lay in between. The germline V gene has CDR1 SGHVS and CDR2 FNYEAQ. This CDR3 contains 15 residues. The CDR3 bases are TGTGCCAGCAGCTTAGCTATGGGAGTGAACACTGAAGCTTTCTTT. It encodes CASSLAMGVNTEAFF.

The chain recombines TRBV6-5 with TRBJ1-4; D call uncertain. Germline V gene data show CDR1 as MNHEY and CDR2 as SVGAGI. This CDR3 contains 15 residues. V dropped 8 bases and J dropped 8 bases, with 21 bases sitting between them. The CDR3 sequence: CASESRGLVGEKLFF. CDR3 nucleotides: TGTGCCAGCGAAAGTCGGGGTCTCGTCGGCGAAAAACTGTTTTTT.

CDR3 DNA sequence: TGTGCCAGCAGCTCCCGGTACGAGCAGTACTTC. Translated, it gives CASSSRYEQYF. This rearrangement joins TRBV11-2 to TRBJ2-7; D not resolved. The CDR3 sequence is 11 residues long. The germline CDR1 and CDR2 sequences are SGHAT and FQNNGV. The germline V and J ends were trimmed by 4 bases and 4 bases, with 5 bases remaining between them.

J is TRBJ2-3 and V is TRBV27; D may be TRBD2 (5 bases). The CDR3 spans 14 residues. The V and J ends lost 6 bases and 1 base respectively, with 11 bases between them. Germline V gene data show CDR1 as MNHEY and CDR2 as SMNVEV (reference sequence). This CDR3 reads CASSLDYGTDTQYF. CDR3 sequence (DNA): TGTGCCAGCAGCCTCGACTACGGCACAGATACGCAGTATTTT.

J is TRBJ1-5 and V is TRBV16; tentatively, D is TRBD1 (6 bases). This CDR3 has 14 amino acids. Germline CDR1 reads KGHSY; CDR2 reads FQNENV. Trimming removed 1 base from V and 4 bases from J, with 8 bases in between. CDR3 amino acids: CASSQYQGNQPQHF. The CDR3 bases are TGTGCCAGCAGCCAATATCAGGGGAATCAGCCCCAGCATTTT.

CDR3 coding DNA: TGTGCCAGCAGCCGGGACAGGTCCTACGAGCAGTACTTC. Encoded protein: CASSRDRSYEQYF. This chain joins TRBV3-1 (or the pseudogene TRBV3-2) and TRBJ2-7; 8 bases match TRBD1. This CDR3 has 13 amino acids. V lost 4 bases and J lost 1; bases outside the gene matches: 0. Germline lookup yields CDR1 LGHDT and CDR2 YNNKEL (reference sequence).

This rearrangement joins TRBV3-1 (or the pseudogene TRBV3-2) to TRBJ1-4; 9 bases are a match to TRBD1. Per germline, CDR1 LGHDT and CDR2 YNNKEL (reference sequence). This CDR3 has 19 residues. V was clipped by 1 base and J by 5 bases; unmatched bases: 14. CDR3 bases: TGTGCCAGCAGCCAAGCAAACTTAAACCGGGACAGGGAGAATGAAAAACTGTTTTTT. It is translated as CASSQANLNRDRENEKLFF.

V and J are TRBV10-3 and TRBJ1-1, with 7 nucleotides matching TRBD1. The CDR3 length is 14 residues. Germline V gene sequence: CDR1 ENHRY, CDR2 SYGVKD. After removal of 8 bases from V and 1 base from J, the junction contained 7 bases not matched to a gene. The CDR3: CAIHPGQANTEAFF. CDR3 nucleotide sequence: TGTGCCATCCACCCCGGACAGGCGAACACTGAAGCTTTCTTT.

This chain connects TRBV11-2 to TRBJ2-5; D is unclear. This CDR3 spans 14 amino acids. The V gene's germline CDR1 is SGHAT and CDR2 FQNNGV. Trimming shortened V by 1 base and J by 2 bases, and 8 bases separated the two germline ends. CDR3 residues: CASSLGPAQETQYF. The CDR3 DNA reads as TGTGCCAGCAGCTTAGGGCCAGCACAAGAGACCCAGTACTTC. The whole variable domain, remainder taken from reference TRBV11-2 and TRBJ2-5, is EAGVAQSPRYKIIEKRQSVAFWCNPISGHATLYWYQQILGQGPKLLIQFQNNGVVDDSQLPKDRFSAERLKGVDSTLKIQPAKLEDSAVYLCASSLGPAQETQYFGPGTRLLVL.

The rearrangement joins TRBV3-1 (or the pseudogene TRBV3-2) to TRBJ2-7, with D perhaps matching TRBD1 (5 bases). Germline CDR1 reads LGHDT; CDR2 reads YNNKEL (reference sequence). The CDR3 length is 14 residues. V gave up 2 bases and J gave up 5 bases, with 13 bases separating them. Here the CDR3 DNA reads TGTGCCAGCAGCCAAAATACCCAGGGTGACGAGCAGTACTTC. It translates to CASSQNTQGDEQYF.

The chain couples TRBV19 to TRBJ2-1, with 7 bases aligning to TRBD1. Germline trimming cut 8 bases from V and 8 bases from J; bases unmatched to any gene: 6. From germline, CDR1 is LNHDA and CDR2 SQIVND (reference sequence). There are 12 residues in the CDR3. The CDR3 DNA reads TGTGCCAGTGAAAACAGGGGAGATGAGCAGTTCTTC. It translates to CASENRGDEQFF.

CDR3 protein: CASSPYTGGVTEAFF. For the CDR3, the DNA is TGTGCCAGTAGTCCCTACACAGGGGGGGTCACTGAAGCTTTCTTT. This rearrangement joins TRBV19 to TRBJ1-1; 8 bases agree with TRBD1. The CDR3 consists of 15 residues. V lost 5 bases, J lost 4 bases, and 9 bases stayed unmatched. Germline CDR1 LNHDA, CDR2 SQIVND (reference sequence). The whole variable domain, filled in from reference TRBV19 and TRBJ1-1, reads DGGITQSPKYLFRKEGQNVTLSCEQNLNHDAMYWYRQDPGQGLRLIYYSQIVNDFQKGDIAEGYSVSREKKESFPLTVTSAQKNPTAFYLCASSPYTGGVTEAFFGQGTRLTVV.

The CDR3 loop is CAYNPGYSYEQYF. As DNA, the CDR3 is TGTGCCTACAACCCGGGATACTCCTACGAGCAGTACTTC. The chain recombines TRBV30 with TRBJ2-7; possibly TRBD2 for D (5 bases). V was clipped by 7 bases and J by 0 bases, with 13 bases between them. CDR1 is GTSNPN and CDR2 is SVGIG in the germline V gene (reference sequence). The CDR3 is 13 amino acids.